A selection of T cell receptor beta chains follows, all from one sample in a study of identical twins. TCRdb reprocessed the 5' RACE reads with MiXCR, giving one entry per CDR3 protein. The sample carries 310,000 or so distinct CDR3 sequences, approximately 8.5% recorded once. The same sample was also studied in work on yellow fever vaccine responses in identical twins.

The specimen was memory (CD45RO+) T cells sorted from blood. These receptors originate from a woman between 18 and 29 years old in good health. CDR3s include the opening cysteine and the closing phenylalanine or tryptophan. D genes are given only for firm matches. Clone size, where shown, is once, few, many, or a class for clones that have expanded.

many	TRBV5-1	.	TRBJ2-5	CASSTTGSNQETQYF	TGCGCCAGCAGCACAACCGGGTCAAACCAAGAGACCCAGTACTTC
many	TRBV12-3/TRBV12-4	TRBD1	TRBJ2-6	CASSFDRAGANVLTF	TGTGCCAGCAGCTTCGACAGGGCTGGGGCCAACGTCCTGACTTTC
many	TRBV5-1	.	TRBJ1-1	CASSQGTAATEAFF	TGCGCCAGCAGCCAAGGGACGGCGGCTACTGAAGCTTTCTTT
few	TRBV19	.	TRBJ1-1	CASSIHGAINTEAFF	TGTGCCAGTAGTATCCACGGGGCCATTAACACTGAAGCTTTCTTT
many	TRBV11-2	TRBD1	TRBJ2-3	CASSLGDSYTDTQYF	TGTGCCAGCAGCTTAGGGGACAGCTACACAGATACGCAGTATTTT
many	TRBV2	.	TRBJ2-5	CACDWTGGETQYF	TGTGCCTGCGACTGGACCGGGGGAGAGACCCAGTACTTC
few	TRBV6-2/TRBV6-3	TRBD2	TRBJ2-3	CASCSGETVDTQYF	TGTGCCAGTTGTAGCGGGGAAACTGTGGATACGCAGTATTTT
few	TRBV5-1	.	TRBJ1-1	CASTLGGSAAFNTEAFF	TGCGCCAGCACCTTAGGGGGTTCCGCGGCCTTTAACACTGAAGCTTTCTTT
few	TRBV10-3	.	TRBJ2-7	CAISESREHEQYF	TGTGCCATCAGTGAATCCAGGGAGCACGAGCAGTACTTC
.	TRBV29-1	TRBD2	TRBJ2-1	CSVGVAGGYNEQFF	TGCAGCGTGGGGGTAGCGGGGGGGTACAATGAGCAGTTCTTC
.	TRBV5-1	TRBD1	TRBJ2-6	CASSFRTGGSGANVLTF	TGCGCCAGCAGCTTTCGGACAGGGGGCTCTGGGGCCAACGTCCTGACTTTC
many	TRBV2	.	TRBJ2-5	CASSEGSMRTLSETQYF	TGTGCCAGCAGTGAAGGTAGTATGAGAACACTTTCAGAGACCCAGTACTTC
few	TRBV5-1	.	TRBJ1-2	CASSFSDTNYGYTF	TGCGCCAGCAGCTTTTCAGATACTAACTATGGCTACACCTTC
many	TRBV6-1	.	TRBJ1-2	CASSEGVYGYTF	TGTGCCAGCAGTGAAGGAGTCTATGGCTACACCTTC
many	TRBV6-1	TRBD1	TRBJ2-1	CASGKDRVAYNEQFF	TGTGCCAGCGGGAAGGACAGGGTGGCATACAATGAGCAGTTCTTC
few	TRBV7-9	TRBD2	TRBJ2-1	CASSSPFRGGYNEQFF	TGTGCCAGCAGCTCCCCCTTCCGCGGGGGGTACAATGAGCAGTTCTTC
.	TRBV7-3	.	TRBJ2-1	CASSLMGLPHNEQFF	TGTGCCAGCAGCTTAATGGGACTCCCACACAATGAGCAGTTCTTC
few	TRBV7-9	TRBD2	TRBJ2-3	CASSQVVAGGSDTQYF	TGTGCCAGCAGCCAGGTGGTGGCGGGAGGTTCAGATACGCAGTATTTT
many	TRBV6-5	.	TRBJ2-3	CASSYSVAGSWPSTDTQYF	TGTGCCAGCAGTTACTCGGTCGCCGGGTCATGGCCTAGCACAGATACGCAGTATTTT
many	TRBV12-5	.	TRBJ2-2	CASGPGDGTGELFF	TGTGCTAGTGGCCCCGGAGACGGCACCGGGGAGCTGTTTTTT
many	TRBV4-1	TRBD2	TRBJ2-2	CASSESGGANTGELFF	TGCGCCAGCAGCGAGAGCGGGGGGGCGAACACCGGGGAGCTGTTTTTT
few	TRBV19	TRBD2	TRBJ2-3	CASSSGGYTDTQYF	TGTGCCAGTAGTAGCGGGGGATACACAGATACGCAGTATTTT
.	TRBV20-1	TRBD2	TRBJ2-5	CSARDAGGPSETQYF	TGCAGTGCTAGAGATGCGGGAGGGCCGAGTGAGACCCAGTACTTC
many	TRBV12-3/TRBV12-4	.	TRBJ1-4	CASSLRENEKLFF	TGTGCCAGCAGTCTAAGAGAAAATGAAAAACTGTTTTTT
many	TRBV5-5	.	TRBJ1-5	CASSFGRLGDNQPQHF	TGTGCCAGCAGCTTCGGACGGCTAGGAGACAATCAGCCCCAGCATTTT
few	TRBV7-8	.	TRBJ1-4	CASSLTTPSNEKLFF	TGTGCCAGCAGCCTCACGACACCAAGCAATGAAAAACTGTTTTTT
many	TRBV7-9	TRBD2	TRBJ2-3	CASSLDRKRGGTDTQYF	TGTGCCAGCAGCTTGGACCGCAAGCGGGGGGGCACAGATACGCAGTATTTT
.	TRBV7-2	TRBD1	TRBJ2-3	CASSLRRGTGVVDTQYF	TGTGCCAGCAGCCTACGCCGTGGGACAGGGGTGGTAGATACGCAGTATTTT
.	TRBV4-2	TRBD2	TRBJ2-3	CASSQEGLAVDTQYF	TGTGCCAGCAGCCAAGAGGGACTAGCGGTAGATACGCAGTATTTT
.	TRBV6-4	.	TRBJ2-2	CASSDSTAANTGELFF	TGTGCCAGCAGTGACTCGACAGCGGCGAACACCGGGGAGCTGTTTTTT
few	TRBV12-3/TRBV12-4	.	TRBJ2-5	CASSLEFRRAQYF	TGTGCCAGCAGTTTAGAGTTCAGGAGGGCCCAGTACTTC
few	TRBV19	.	TRBJ2-7	CASSIRGGEQYF	TGTGCCAGTAGTATTCGAGGGGGAGAGCAGTACTTC
many	TRBV3-1	.	TRBJ2-3	CASSSPGHVVTDTQYF	TGTGCCAGCAGCTCCCCGGGACACGTGGTGACAGATACGCAGTATTTT
few	TRBV28	.	TRBJ1-5	CASSSPTQTGVSNQPQHF	TGTGCCAGCAGTTCGCCAACCCAGACGGGAGTTAGCAATCAGCCCCAGCATTTT
.	TRBV15	.	TRBJ2-3	CATSFGPDTQYF	TGTGCCACCAGCTTCGGACCAGATACGCAGTATTTT
many	TRBV4-1	.	TRBJ2-1	CATHPGGSYNEQFF	TGCGCCACCCACCCTGGGGGTTCCTACAATGAGCAGTTCTTC
.	TRBV4-1	TRBD1	TRBJ2-7	CASSQVAGQGTYEQYF	TGCGCCAGCAGCCAAGTAGCCGGACAGGGAACCTACGAGCAGTACTTC
.	TRBV11-1	.	TRBJ2-2	CASSLTGLVGELFF	TGTGCCAGCAGCTTAACTGGTCTCGTCGGGGAGCTGTTTTTT
few	TRBV2	TRBD1	TRBJ1-4	CASKNRDSNEKLFF	TGTGCCAGCAAAAACCGGGACAGTAATGAAAAACTGTTTTTT
many	TRBV28	.	TRBJ2-5	CASSASPAETQYF	TGTGCCAGCAGCGCCTCTCCCGCCGAGACCCAGTACTTC
many	TRBV20-1	.	TRBJ2-5	CSARRELRREETQYF	TGCAGTGCTAGAAGGGAACTCAGGAGAGAGGAGACCCAGTACTTC
many	TRBV6-4	TRBD2	TRBJ2-2	CASSALADNGELFF	TGTGCCAGCAGTGCCCTAGCGGATAACGGGGAGCTGTTTTTT